This TCR beta chain is from a study of blood T cell repertoires in COVID-19. Overall study context: The analysed material was cDNA or gDNA that came from T cells, B-cell-depleted T cells, or PBMCs.

Authors' data handling: Amplification of reference gene primers was used by the study to estimate nucleated cell counts. TCRdb's copy holds only in-frame clones and misses some; the assay was immunoSEQ multiplex PCR. The V and J calls and clone size come from that table; D and trimming were worked out from the DNA. The sample lists about 81,000 clones; 80% to 90% were seen once. With V trimmed by 3 bases and J by 5 bases, 5 bases remained unmatched. This CDR3 has 15 residues. Germline loops: CDR1 SGDLS, CDR2 YYNGEE. The TCR sequence derives from an elderly woman with acute or convalescent COVID-19. Sequences were obtained from peripheral blood. V is TRBV9 and J is TRBJ2-5, with 12 bases matching TRBD1. The CDR3 loop reads CASSAGQGARETQYF. CDR3 nucleotide sequence: TGTGCCAGCAGCGCGGGACAGGGGGCGCGGGAGACCCAGTACTTC. Full variable domain (outside the CDR3, taken from reference TRBV9 and TRBJ2-5): DSGVTQTPKHLITATGQRVTLRCSPRSGDLSVYWYQQSLDQGLQFLIQYYNGEERAKGNILERFSAQQFPDLHSELNLSSLELGDSALYFCASSAGQGARETQYFGPGTRLLVL.